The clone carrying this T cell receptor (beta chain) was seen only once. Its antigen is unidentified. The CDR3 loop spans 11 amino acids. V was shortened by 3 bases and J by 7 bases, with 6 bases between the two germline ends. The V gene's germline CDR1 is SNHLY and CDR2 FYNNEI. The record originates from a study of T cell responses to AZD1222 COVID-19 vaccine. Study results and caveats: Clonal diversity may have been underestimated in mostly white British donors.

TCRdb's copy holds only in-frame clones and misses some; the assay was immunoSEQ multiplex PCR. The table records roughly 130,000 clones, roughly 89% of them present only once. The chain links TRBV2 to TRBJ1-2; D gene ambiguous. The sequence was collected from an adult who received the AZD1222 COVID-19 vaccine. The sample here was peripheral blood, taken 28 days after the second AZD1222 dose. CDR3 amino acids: CASSEVLGYTF. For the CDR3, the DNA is TGTGCCAGCAGTGAGGTTCTTGGCTACACCTTC.